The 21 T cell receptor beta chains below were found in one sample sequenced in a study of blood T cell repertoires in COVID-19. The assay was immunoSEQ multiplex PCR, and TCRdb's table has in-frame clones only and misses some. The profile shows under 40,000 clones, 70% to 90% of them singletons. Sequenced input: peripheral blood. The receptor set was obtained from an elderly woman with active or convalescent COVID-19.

For the CDR3, the DNA is TGTGCCAGCAGTTTCGGGGGAGAGACCCAGTACTTC. It specifies CASSFGGETQYF. V and J are TRBV12-3 or TRBV12-4 and TRBJ2-5; maybe TRBD2 (6 bases). CDR3 size: 12 residues. V lost 3 bases and J lost 4, with 6 bases in between.

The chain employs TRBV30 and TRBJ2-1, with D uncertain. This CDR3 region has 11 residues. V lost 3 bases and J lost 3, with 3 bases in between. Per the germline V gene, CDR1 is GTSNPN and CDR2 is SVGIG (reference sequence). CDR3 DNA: TGTGCCTGGAGCTTCTACAATGAGCAGTTCTTC. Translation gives CAWSFYNEQFF.

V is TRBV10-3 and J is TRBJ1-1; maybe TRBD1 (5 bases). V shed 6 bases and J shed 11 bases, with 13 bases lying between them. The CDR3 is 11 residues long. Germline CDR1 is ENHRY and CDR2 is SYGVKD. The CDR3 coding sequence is TGTGCCATCAGCCCAGGAGGGGACGCTTTCTTT. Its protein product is CAISPGGDAFF.

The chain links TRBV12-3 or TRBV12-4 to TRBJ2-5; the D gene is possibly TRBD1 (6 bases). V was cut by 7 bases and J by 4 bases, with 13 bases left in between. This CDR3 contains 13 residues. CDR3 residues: CASTIRGSETQYF. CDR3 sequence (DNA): TGTGCCAGCACCATCAGGGGATCAGAGACCCAGTACTTC.

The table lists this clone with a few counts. The DNA for the CDR3 is TGTGCCAGCAGCCGGGGGACTAGTGGGACCGGGGAGCTGTTTTTT. This gives the protein CASSRGTSGTGELFF. The V gene is TRBV7-8, the J gene TRBJ2-2, with TRBD2 identical over 8 bases. CDR3 length equals 15 residues. V was pared by 5 bases and J by 5 bases, with 7 bases of the junction left unmatched. Per the germline V gene, CDR1 is SGHVS and CDR2 is FQNEAQ.

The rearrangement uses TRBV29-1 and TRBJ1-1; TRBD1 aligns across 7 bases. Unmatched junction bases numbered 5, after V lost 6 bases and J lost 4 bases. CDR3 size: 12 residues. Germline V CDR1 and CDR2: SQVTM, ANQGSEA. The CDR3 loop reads CSVARDSTEAFF. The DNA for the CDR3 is TGCAGCGTCGCCCGGGACAGCACTGAAGCTTTCTTT. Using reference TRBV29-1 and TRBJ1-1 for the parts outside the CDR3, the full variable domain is SAVISQKPSRDICQRGTSLTIQCQVDSQVTMMFWYRQQPGQSLTLIATANQGSEATYESGFVIDKFPISRPNLTFSTLTVSNMSPEDSSIYLCSVARDSTEAFFGQGTRLTVV.

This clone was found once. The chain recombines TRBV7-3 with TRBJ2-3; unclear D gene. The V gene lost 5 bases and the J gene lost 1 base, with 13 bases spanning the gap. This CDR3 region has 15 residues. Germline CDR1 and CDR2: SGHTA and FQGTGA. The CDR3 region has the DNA TGTGCCAGCAGCCAATCCCTCCGAGGCACAGATACGCAGTATTTT. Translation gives CASSQSLRGTDTQYF.

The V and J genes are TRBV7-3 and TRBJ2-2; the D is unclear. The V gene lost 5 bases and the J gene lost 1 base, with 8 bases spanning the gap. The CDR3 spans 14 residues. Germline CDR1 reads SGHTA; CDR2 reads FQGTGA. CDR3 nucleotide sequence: TGTGCCAGCAGCCCCCGACAGAACACCGGGGAGCTGTTTTTT. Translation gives CASSPRQNTGELFF. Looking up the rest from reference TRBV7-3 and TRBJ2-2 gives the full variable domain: GAGVSQTPSNKVTEKGKYVELRCDPISGHTALYWYRQSLGQGPEFLIYFQGTGAADDSGLPNDRFFAVRPEGSVSTLKIQRTERGDSAVYLCASSPRQNTGELFFGEGSRLTVL.

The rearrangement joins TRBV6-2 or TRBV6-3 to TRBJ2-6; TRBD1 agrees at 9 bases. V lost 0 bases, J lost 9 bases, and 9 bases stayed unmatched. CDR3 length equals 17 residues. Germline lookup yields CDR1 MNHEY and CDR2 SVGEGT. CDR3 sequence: CASSYSSDRGLYNVLTF. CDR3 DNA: TGTGCCAGCAGTTACTCTAGTGACAGGGGGTTGTACAACGTCCTGACTTTC.

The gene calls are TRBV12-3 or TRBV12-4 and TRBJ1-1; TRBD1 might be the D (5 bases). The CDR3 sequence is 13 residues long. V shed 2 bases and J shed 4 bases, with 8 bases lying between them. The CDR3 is CASSLRGGTEAFF. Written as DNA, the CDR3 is TGTGCCAGCAGTTTAAGGGGAGGCACTGAAGCTTTCTTT.

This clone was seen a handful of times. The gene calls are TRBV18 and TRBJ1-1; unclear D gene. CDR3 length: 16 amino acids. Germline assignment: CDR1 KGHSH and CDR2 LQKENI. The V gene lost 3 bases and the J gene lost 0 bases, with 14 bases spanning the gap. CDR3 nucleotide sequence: TGTGCCAGCTCACCTGACCACCCGGGAATGAACACTGAAGCTTTCTTT. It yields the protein CASSPDHPGMNTEAFF.

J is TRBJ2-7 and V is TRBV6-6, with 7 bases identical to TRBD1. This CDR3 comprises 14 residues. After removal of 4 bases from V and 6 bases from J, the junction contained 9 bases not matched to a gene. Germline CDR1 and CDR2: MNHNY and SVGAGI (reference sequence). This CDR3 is CASSLRTGVSEQYF. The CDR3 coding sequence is TGTGCCAGCAGTTTACGTACAGGGGTTAGCGAGCAGTACTTC.

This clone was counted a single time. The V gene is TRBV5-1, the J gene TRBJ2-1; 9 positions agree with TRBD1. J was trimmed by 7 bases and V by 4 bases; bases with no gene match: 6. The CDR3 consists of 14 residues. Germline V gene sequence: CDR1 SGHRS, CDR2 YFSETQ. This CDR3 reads CASSPGTGRNEQFF. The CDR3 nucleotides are TGCGCCAGCAGCCCGGGGACAGGGCGAAATGAGCAGTTCTTC.

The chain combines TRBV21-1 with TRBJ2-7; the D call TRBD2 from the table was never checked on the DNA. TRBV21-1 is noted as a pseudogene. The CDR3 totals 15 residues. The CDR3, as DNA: TGTGCCAGCAGCAAAGCTAGTGTCGGAGTGGACGAGCAGTACTTC. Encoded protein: CASSKASVGVDEQYF.

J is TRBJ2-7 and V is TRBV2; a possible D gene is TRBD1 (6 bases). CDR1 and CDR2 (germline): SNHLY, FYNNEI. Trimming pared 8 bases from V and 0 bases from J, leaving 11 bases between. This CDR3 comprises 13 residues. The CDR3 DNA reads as TGTGCCAGCGAGGCAGGGGCCTCCTACGAGCAGTACTTC. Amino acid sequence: CASEAGASYEQYF.

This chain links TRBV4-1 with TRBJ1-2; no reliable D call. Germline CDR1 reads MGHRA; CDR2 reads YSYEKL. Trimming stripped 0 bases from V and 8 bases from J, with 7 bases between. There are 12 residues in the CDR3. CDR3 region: CASSQEGRGYTF. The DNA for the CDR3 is TGCGCCAGCAGCCAAGAAGGGAGGGGCTACACCTTC.

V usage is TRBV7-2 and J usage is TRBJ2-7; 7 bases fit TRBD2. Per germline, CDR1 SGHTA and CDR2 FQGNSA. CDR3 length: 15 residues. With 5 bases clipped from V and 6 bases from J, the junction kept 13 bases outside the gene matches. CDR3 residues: CASSPSGTTHSEQYF. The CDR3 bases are TGTGCCAGCAGCCCCTCCGGGACTACCCATTCCGAGCAGTACTTC.

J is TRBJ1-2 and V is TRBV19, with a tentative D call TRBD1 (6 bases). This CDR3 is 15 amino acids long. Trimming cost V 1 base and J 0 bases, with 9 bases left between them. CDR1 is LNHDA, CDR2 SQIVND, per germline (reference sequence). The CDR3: CASSIVQGSNYGYTF. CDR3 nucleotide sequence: TGTGCCAGTAGTATAGTACAGGGATCTAACTATGGCTACACCTTC.

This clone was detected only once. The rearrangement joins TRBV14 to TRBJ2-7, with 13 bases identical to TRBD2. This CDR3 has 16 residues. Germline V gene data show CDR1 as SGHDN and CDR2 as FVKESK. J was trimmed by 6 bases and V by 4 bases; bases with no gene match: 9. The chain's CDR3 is CASSRAGLAGLFEQYF. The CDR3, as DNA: TGTGCCAGCAGCCGGGCGGGACTAGCGGGATTGTTCGAGCAGTACTTC.

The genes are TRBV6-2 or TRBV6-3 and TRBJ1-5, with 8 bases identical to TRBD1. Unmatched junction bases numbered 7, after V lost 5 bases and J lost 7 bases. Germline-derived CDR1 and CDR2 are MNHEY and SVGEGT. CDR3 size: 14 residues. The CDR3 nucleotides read TGTGCCAGCAGTACGCGACAGGGGCCACAGCCCCAGCATTTT. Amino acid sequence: CASSTRQGPQPQHF.

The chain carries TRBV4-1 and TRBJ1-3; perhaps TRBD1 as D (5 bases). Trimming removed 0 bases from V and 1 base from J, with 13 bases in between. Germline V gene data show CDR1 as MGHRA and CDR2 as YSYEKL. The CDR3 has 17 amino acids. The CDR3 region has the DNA TGCGCCAGCAGCCAAGATACCCAGGGTGGTTCTGGAAACACCATATATTTT. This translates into CASSQDTQGGSGNTIYF.